This TCR beta chain was captured in a study of T cell responses to AZD1222 COVID-19 vaccine. The V end lost 4 bases, the J end lost 2 bases, and 16 bases lay between the germline ends. This CDR3 spans 16 amino acids. Germline V gene sequence: CDR1 SGHKS, CDR2 YYEKEE (reference sequence). Overall study results and limits: Variant regions that are unmutated are reportedly the target of nearly half of spike-specific TCRs.

About this clone: Its antigen is not identified.

Method: immunoSEQ multiplex PCR; TCRdb's copy keeps in-frame clones and lacks some. The repertoire has approximately 130,000 clones, 85% to 95% of them found once; the top ten carry 0.85% to 0.95%. The sequence came from an adult in good health. Specimen: peripheral blood, collected on day 0 of AZD1222 vaccination. The chain has TRBV5-5 and TRBJ1-5; TRBD1 might be the D (6 bases). The CDR3 DNA is TGTGCCAGCAGCCCCAGGGGCAAAAACGGCAATCAGCCCCAGCATTTT. Its protein product is CASSPRGKNGNQPQHF.